Here is one T cell receptor beta chain with its context. The CDR3 extends over 14 amino acids. Per germline, CDR1 MNHNS and CDR2 SASEGT. Trimming took 5 bases from V and 2 from J; bases not matched to a gene: 3. The method was immunoSEQ multiplex PCR; TCRdb's version includes in-frame clones alone and lacks a portion of them. The table has under 95,000 clones, roughly 89% seen once. The data originate from a study of T cell changes during pregnancy in multiple sclerosis. This TCR was recovered from a female donor in good health, enrolled as a control in a pregnancy study. The chain couples TRBV6-1 to TRBJ1-5; TRBD1 agrees at 7 bases. The starting material was peripheral blood, obtained after pregnancy. DNA for the CDR3: TGTGCCAGCAGTCCCGACAGGGGCAATCAGCCCCAGCATTTT. This gives the protein CASSPDRGNQPQHF.